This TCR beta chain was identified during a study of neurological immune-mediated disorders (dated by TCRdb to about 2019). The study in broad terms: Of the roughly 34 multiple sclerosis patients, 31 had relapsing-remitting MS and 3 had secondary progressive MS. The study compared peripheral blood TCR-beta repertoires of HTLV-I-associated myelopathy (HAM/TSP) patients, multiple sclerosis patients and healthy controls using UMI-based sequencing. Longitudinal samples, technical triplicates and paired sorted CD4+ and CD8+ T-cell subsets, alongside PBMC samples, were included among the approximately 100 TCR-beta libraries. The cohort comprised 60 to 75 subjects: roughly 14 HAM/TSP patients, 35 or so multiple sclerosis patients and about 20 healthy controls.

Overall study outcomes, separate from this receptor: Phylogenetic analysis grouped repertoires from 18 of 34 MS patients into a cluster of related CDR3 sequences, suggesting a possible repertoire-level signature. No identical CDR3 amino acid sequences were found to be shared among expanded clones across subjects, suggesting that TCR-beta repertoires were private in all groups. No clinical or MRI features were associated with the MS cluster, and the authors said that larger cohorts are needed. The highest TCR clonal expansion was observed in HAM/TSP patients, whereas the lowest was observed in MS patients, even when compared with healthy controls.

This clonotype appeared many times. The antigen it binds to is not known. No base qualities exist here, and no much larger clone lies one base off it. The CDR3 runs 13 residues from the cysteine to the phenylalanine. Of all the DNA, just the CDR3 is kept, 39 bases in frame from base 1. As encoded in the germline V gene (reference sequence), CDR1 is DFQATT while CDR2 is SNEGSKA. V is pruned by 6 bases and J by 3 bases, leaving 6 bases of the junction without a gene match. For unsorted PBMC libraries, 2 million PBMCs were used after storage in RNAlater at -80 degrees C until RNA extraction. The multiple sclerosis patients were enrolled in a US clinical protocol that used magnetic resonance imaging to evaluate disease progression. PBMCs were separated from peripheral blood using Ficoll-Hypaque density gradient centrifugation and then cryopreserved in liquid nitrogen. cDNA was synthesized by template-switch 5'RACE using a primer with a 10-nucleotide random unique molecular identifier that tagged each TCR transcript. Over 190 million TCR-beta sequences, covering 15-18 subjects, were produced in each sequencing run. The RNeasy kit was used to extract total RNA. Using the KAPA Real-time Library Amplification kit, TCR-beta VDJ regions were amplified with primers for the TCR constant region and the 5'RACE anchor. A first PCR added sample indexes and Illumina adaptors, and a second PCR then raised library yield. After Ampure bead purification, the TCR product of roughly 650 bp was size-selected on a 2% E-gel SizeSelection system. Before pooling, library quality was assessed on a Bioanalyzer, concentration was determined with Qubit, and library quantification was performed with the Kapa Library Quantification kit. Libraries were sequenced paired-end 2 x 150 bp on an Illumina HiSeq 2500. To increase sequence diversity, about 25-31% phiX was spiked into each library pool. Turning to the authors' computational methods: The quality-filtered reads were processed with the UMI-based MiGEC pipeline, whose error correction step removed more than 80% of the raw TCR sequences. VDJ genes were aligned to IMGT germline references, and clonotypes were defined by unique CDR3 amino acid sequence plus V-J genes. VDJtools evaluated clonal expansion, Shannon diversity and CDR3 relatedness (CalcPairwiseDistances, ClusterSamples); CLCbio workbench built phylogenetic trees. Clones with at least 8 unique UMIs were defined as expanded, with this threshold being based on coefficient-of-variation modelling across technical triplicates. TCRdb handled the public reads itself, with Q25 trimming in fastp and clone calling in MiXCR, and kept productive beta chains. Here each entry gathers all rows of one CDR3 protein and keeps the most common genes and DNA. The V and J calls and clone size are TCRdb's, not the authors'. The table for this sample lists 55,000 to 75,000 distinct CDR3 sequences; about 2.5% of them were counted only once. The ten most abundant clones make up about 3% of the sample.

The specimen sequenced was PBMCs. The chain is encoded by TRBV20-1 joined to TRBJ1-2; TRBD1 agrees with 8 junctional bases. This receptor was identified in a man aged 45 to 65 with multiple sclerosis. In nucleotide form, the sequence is TGCAGTGCCATACAGGGGGTTGACTATGGCTACACCTTC. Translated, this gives CSAIQGVDYGYTF.